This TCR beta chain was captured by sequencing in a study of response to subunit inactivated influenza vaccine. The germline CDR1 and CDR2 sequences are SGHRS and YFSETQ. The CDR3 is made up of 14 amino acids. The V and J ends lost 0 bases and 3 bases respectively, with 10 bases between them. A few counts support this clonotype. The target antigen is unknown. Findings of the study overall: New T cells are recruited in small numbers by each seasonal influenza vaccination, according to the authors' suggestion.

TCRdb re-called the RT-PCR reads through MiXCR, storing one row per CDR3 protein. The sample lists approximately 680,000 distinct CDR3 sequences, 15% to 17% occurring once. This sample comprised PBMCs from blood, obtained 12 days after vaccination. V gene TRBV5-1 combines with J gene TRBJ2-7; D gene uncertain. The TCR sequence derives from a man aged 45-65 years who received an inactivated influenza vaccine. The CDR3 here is CASSLAVRNYEQYF. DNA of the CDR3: TGCGCCAGCAGCTTGGCGGTCAGAAACTACGAGCAGTACTTC.